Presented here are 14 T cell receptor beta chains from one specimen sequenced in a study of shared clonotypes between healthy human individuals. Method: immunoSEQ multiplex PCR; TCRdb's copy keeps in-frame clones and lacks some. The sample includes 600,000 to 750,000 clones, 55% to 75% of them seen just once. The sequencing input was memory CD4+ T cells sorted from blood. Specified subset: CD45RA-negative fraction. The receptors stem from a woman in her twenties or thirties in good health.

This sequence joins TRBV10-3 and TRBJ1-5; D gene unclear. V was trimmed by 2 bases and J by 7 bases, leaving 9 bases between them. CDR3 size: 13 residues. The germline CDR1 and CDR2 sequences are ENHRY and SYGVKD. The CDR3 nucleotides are TGTGCCATCAGTGAGCAGGTAGGACAGCCCCAGCATTTT. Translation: CAISEQVGQPQHF.

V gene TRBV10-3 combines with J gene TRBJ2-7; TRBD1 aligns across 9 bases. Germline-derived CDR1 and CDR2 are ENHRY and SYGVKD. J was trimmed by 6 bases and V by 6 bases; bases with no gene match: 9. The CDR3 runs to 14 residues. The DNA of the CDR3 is TGTGCCATCAGGAGGGACAGGGAGGTCGGCGAGCAGTACTTC. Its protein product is CAIRRDREVGEQYF.

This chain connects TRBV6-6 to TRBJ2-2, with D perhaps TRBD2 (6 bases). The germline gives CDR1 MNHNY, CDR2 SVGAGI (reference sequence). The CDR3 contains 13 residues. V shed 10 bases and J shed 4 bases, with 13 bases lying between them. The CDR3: CATGGEVTGELFF. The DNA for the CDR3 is TGTGCCACCGGGGGAGAGGTCACCGGGGAGCTGTTTTTT.

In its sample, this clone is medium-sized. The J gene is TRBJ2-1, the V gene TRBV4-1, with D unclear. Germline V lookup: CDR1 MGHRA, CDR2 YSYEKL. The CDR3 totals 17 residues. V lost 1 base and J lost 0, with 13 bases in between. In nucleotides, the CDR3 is TGCGCCAGCAGCCAAGTCGACCTTGGGATCTCCTACAATGAGCAGTTCTTC. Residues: CASSQVDLGISYNEQFF.

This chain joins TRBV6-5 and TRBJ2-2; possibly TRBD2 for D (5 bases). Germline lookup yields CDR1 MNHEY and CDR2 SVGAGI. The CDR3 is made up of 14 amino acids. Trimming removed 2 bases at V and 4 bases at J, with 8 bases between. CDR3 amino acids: CASSYGSPTGELFF. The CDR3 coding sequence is TGTGCCAGCAGTTACGGGAGCCCCACCGGGGAGCTGTTTTTT.

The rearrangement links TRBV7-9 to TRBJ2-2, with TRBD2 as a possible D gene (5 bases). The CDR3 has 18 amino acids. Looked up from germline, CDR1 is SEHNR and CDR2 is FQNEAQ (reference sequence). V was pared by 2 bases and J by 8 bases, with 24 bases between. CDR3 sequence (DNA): TGTGCCAGCAGCTTACCCGAACTAGGCAGTTATAACGAAGGGGAGCTGTTTTTT. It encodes CASSLPELGSYNEGELFF.

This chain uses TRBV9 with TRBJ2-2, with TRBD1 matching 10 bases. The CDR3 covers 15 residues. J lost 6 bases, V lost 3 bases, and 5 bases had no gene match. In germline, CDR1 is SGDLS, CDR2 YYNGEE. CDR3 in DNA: TGTGCCAGCAGCGAATCGGGACAGGGGTCCGGGGAGCTGTTTTTT. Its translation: CASSESGQGSGELFF. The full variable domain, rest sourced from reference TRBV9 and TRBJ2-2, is DSGVTQTPKHLITATGQRVTLRCSPRSGDLSVYWYQQSLDQGLQFLIQYYNGEERAKGNILERFSAQQFPDLHSELNLSSLELGDSALYFCASSESGQGSGELFFGEGSRLTVL.

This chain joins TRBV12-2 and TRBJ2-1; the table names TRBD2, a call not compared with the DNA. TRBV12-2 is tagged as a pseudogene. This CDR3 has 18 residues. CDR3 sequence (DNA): TGTGCAAGTCGCTTTCCCGACAAGCTAGCGGGAGACTGGAATGAGCAGTTCTTC. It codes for CASRFPDKLAGDWNEQFF.

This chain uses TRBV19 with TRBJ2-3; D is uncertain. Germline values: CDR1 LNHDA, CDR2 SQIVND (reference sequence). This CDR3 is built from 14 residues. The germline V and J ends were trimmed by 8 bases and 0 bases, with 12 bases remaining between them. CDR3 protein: CASGPRASTDTQYF. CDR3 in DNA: TGTGCCAGTGGCCCAAGGGCTAGCACAGATACGCAGTATTTT.

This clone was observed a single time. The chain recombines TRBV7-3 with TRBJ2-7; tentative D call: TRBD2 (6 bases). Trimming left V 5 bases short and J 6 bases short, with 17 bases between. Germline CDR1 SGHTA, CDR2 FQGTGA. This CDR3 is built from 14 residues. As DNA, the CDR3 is TGTGCCAGCAGCCGGGACCGCGGGGCCCTCGAGCAGTACTTC. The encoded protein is CASSRDRGALEQYF.

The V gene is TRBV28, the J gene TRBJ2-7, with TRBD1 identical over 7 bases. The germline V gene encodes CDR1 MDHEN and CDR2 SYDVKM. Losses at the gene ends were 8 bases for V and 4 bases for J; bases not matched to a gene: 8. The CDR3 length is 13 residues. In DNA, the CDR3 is TGTGCCAGCGGGCAGGGGGATAGGTACGAGCAGTACTTC. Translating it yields CASGQGDRYEQYF.

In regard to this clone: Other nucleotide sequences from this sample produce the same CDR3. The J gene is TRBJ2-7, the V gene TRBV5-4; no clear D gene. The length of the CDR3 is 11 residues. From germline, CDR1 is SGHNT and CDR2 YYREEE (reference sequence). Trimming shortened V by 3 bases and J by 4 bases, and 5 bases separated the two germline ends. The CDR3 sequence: CASSSQYEQYF. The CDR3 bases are TGTGCCAGCAGCTCCCAATACGAGCAGTACTTC.

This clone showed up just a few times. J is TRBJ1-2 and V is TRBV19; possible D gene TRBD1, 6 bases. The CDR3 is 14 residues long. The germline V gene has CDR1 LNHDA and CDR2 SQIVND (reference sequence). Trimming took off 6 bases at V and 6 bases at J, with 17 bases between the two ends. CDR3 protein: CASRDYRTADGYTF. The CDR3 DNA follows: TGTGCCAGTAGGGACTACCGGACAGCCGATGGCTACACCTTC.

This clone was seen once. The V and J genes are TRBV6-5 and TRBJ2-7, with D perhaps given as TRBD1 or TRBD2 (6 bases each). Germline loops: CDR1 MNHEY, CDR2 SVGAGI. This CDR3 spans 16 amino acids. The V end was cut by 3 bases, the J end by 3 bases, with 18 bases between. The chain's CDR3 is CASSYLPPGAGYEQYF. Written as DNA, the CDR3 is TGTGCCAGCAGTTATTTGCCACCGGGGGCGGGCTACGAGCAGTACTTC.